What follows are 8 T cell receptor beta chains derived from one specimen sequenced in a study of cytomegalovirus exposure and HLA in healthy donors. Primers included in the PCR were 60 Vbeta and 13 Jbeta primers. Assay: immunoSEQ multiplex PCR; the TCRdb copy retains only in-frame clones and omits some. The sample has about 170,000 clones, 77% seen once. Sequenced material: PBMCs. Receptors were obtained from a female donor in good health and CMV-seronegative.

This clone has only one observation. The V and J genes are TRBV30 and TRBJ2-1; 8 bases match TRBD2. Looked up from germline, CDR1 is GTSNPN and CDR2 is SVGIG (reference sequence). The junction had 7 bases not matched to a gene; V was cut back by 3 bases and J by 0 bases. The CDR3 sequence is 16 residues long. The CDR3 loop is CAWRDLAGRSYNEQFF. The CDR3 region has the DNA TGTGCCTGGAGGGACCTAGCGGGTCGCTCCTACAATGAGCAGTTCTTC. Filled out from reference TRBV30 and TRBJ2-1, the complete variable domain reads SQTIHQWPATLVQPVGSPLSLECTVEGTSNPNLYWYRQAAGRGLQLLFYSVGIGQISSEVPQNLSASRPQDRQFILSSKKLLLSDSGFYLCAWRDLAGRSYNEQFFGPGTRLTVL.

The V gene is TRBV7-6, the J gene TRBJ1-1; 8 nucleotides match TRBD1. The CDR3 contains 12 residues. Looked up from germline, CDR1 is SGHVS and CDR2 is FNYEAQ. V trimming: 1 base; J trimming: 8 bases; junction bases outside the gene matches: 0. The CDR3 protein is CASSLGTGEAFF. CDR3 bases: TGTGCCAGCAGCTTAGGGACAGGGGAAGCTTTCTTT.

The rearrangement links TRBV29-1 to TRBJ2-7; D may be TRBD1 (5 bases). The CDR3 sequence is 13 residues long. Germline values: CDR1 SQVTM, CDR2 ANQGSEA. V was pared by 6 bases and J by 1 base, with 13 bases between. CDR3 loop: CSVVTRDSYEQYF. CDR3 in DNA: TGCAGCGTAGTAACCAGGGATTCCTACGAGCAGTACTTC.

This clone was counted once. The CDR3 loop is CASSSQSGRGPQETQYF. CDR3 bases: TGTGCCAGCAGCTCACAGAGCGGGAGGGGACCCCAAGAGACCCAGTACTTC. The chain combines TRBV7-3 with TRBJ2-5, with 10 bases matching TRBD2. The V segment lost 4 bases and the J segment 1 base; nucleotides outside the gene matches: 9. Per germline, CDR1 SGHTA and CDR2 FQGTGA. The CDR3 loop spans 17 amino acids.

This chain joins TRBV5-4 and TRBJ2-7, with 8 bases fitting TRBD2. CDR1 is SGHNT, CDR2 YYREEE, per germline (reference sequence). J was trimmed by 2 bases and V by 5 bases; bases with no gene match: 9. This CDR3 contains 15 residues. CDR3 residues: CASSNPGTRAYEQYF. CDR3 bases: TGTGCCAGCAGTAACCCCGGGACTAGGGCCTACGAGCAGTACTTC. Full variable domain (rest looked up from reference TRBV5-4 and TRBJ2-7): ETGVTQSPTHLIKTRGQQVTLRCSSQSGHNTVSWYQQALGQGPQFIFQYYREEENGRGNFPPRFSGLQFPNYSSELNVNALELDDSALYLCASSNPGTRAYEQYFGPGTRLTVT.

J is TRBJ1-2 and V is TRBV7-9; D gene ambiguous. Germline V gives CDR1 SEHNR, CDR2 FQNEAQ (reference sequence). Trimming took off 4 bases at V and 3 bases at J, with 6 bases between the two ends. The CDR3 consists of 12 residues. The CDR3, as DNA: TGTGCCAGCAGCTCCCAGGACTATGGCTACACCTTC. Protein product: CASSSQDYGYTF. Drawing the rest from reference TRBV7-9 and TRBJ1-2, the complete variable domain is DTGVSQNPRHKITKRGQNVTFRCDPISEHNRLYWYRQTLGQGPEFLTYFQNEAQLEKSRLLSDRFSAERPKGSFSTLEIQRTEQGDSAMYLCASSSQDYGYTFGSGTRLTVV.

There are a few counts of this clone. This chain uses TRBV4-3 with TRBJ1-2; 8 bases align to TRBD1. Germline V gene data show CDR1 as LGHNA and CDR2 as YSLEER. This CDR3 is 16 amino acids long. With V trimmed by 4 bases and J by 4 bases, 11 bases remained unmatched. The CDR3 sequence: CASSRTQARGPYGYTF. The CDR3 bases are TGCGCCAGCAGCCGGACCCAGGCCAGGGGGCCCTATGGCTACACCTTC.

J is TRBJ2-7 and V is TRBV6-6, with TRBD2 matching 11 bases. V dropped 4 bases and J dropped 3; count of bases not matched to a gene: 5. Germline CDR1 is MNHNY and CDR2 is SVGAGI (reference sequence). CDR3 size: 15 residues. CDR3 sequence reads: CASSSPTSGVYEQYF. Written as DNA, the CDR3 is TGTGCCAGCAGTTCCCCGACTAGCGGGGTCTACGAGCAGTACTTC.